Shown below are 24 T cell receptor beta chains from a single sample sequenced in a study of post-analysis software for immune sequencing data. Study results and limitations: TRBV5-6, TRBV5-1 and TRBV20-1 belonged to a set of roughly 5 TRBV segments that were more frequent in patients than controls.

Sequencing libraries made from TCR beta cDNA carried unique molecular identifiers. From the PCR reads, TCRdb called clonotypes with MiXCR, one entry per CDR3 protein. The sample yields a few hundred thousand distinct CDR3 sequences, 30% to 40% seen once. No antigens are known for them. Material: blood. These receptors were obtained from a girl aged 2-17 years with multiple sclerosis.

This clonotype was found a few times. J is TRBJ1-1 and V is TRBV12-5, with D possibly TRBD1 on 5 matching bases. Germline CDR1 and CDR2: LGHNT and FRNRAP. V dropped 6 bases and J dropped 6 bases, with 17 bases sitting between them. The CDR3 extends over 14 amino acids. The CDR3, as DNA: TGTGCTAGTGGGTCCGGGACGGTACGCGCTGAAGCTTTCTTT. This gives the protein CASGSGTVRAEAFF.

V is TRBV20-1 and J is TRBJ1-1; 10 bases map to TRBD1. The CDR3 has 14 amino acids. J gave up 0 bases and V 7 bases, and 5 bases lay outside the gene matches. CDR1 and CDR2 from the germline V gene are DFQATT and SNEGSKA (reference sequence). This CDR3 is CSGLTGGLNTEAFF. In DNA form, the CDR3 reads TGCAGTGGATTGACAGGGGGCCTGAACACTGAAGCTTTCTTT.

This CDR3 reads CSARWGISQPQHF. CDR3 nucleotide sequence: TGCAGTGCTAGATGGGGCATCTCTCAGCCCCAGCATTTT. This chain links TRBV20-1 with TRBJ1-5, with a tentative D call TRBD1 (5 bases). The CDR3 has 13 amino acids. V was shortened by 2 bases and J by 6 bases, with 11 bases between the two germline ends. The germline gives CDR1 DFQATT, CDR2 SNEGSKA (reference sequence).

V gene TRBV9 combines with J gene TRBJ1-2, with TRBD1 as a possible D gene (6 bases). Between the trimmed V and J ends, which lost 3 bases and 6 bases, there was a span of 9 bases. The V gene's germline CDR1 is SGDLS and CDR2 YYNGEE. CDR3 size: 12 residues. The CDR3 coding sequence is TGTGCCAGCAGCGCCCCAGGGGATGGCTACACCTTC. It is translated as CASSAPGDGYTF.

The rearrangement joins TRBV18 to TRBJ1-1; no clear D. CDR3 size: 13 residues. Germline V gene data show CDR1 as KGHSH and CDR2 as LQKENI. V was cut by 0 bases and J by 7 bases, with 9 bases left in between. The CDR3 DNA follows: TGTGCCAGCTCACCACCAATCGGCATTGAAGCTTTCTTT. It codes for CASSPPIGIEAFF.

The V and J genes are TRBV5-1 and TRBJ1-6, with 7 bases lining up with TRBD1. The junction had 2 bases not matched to a gene; V was cut back by 0 bases and J by 5 bases. The germline CDR1 and CDR2 sequences are SGHRS and YFSETQ. CDR3 length equals 15 residues. For the CDR3, the DNA is TGCGCCAGCAGCTTGGGACAGGGCGATAATTCACCCCTCCACTTT. It encodes CASSLGQGDNSPLHF. Together with reference TRBV5-1 and TRBJ1-6, the CDR3 gives the full variable domain: KAGVTQTPRYLIKTRGQQVTLSCSPISGHRSVSWYQQTPGQGLQFLFEYFSETQRNKGNFPGRFSGRQFSNSRSEMNVSTLELGDSALYLCASSLGQGDNSPLHFGNGTRLTVT.

V usage is TRBV12-3 or TRBV12-4 and J usage is TRBJ2-5; D gene uncertain. V lost 6 bases and J lost 7, with 21 bases in between. The CDR3 consists of 15 residues. CDR3 protein: CASRGNGPAEGTQYF. CDR3 nucleotides: TGTGCCAGCAGAGGCAACGGGCCTGCGGAAGGGACCCAGTACTTC.

This clonotype appeared a single time. The V and J genes are TRBV28 and TRBJ1-1; D is unresolved. V lost 8 bases and J lost 6, with 10 bases in between. Germline V gene sequence: CDR1 MDHEN, CDR2 SYDVKM. This CDR3 region has 11 residues. In nucleotides, the CDR3 is TGTGCCAGCGCCACTCCGGCTGAAGCTTTCTTT. Protein product: CASATPAEAFF.

DNA for the CDR3: TGTGCCAGCAGTTACGAGGGACAGGCGTATTCACCCCTCCACTTT. Translated, it gives CASSYEGQAYSPLHF. The V gene is TRBV6-2 or TRBV6-3, the J gene TRBJ1-6, with TRBD1 matching 8 bases. CDR3 length: 15 amino acids. With V trimmed by 2 bases and J by 8 bases, 5 bases remained unmatched. The germline gives CDR1 MNHEY, CDR2 SVGEGT.

This clonotype was picked up a small number of times. The rearrangement uses TRBV9 and TRBJ2-5; D is unresolved. Trimming took 6 bases from V and 0 from J, leaving 27 bases between them. The V gene's germline CDR1 is SGDLS and CDR2 YYNGEE. CDR3 length: 19 residues. The CDR3 reads CASTAISRMGSKNQETQYF. CDR3 in DNA: TGTGCCAGCACCGCAATTTCCCGGATGGGCTCGAAGAACCAAGAGACCCAGTACTTC.

This clonotype was counted at least ten times. The rearrangement joins TRBV4-1 to TRBJ1-2, with D perhaps TRBD1 (5 bases). This CDR3 comprises 16 residues. Germline V gene sequence: CDR1 MGHRA, CDR2 YSYEKL. Trimming cost V 3 bases and J 6 bases, with 20 bases left between them. The CDR3 here is CASSHPTGGTLDGYTF. CDR3 nucleotides: TGCGCCAGCAGCCACCCTACCGGTGGGACCTTGGATGGCTACACCTTC.

V is TRBV19 and J is TRBJ1-1; possible D gene TRBD1, 5 bases. The CDR3 runs to 14 residues. V was cut by 10 bases and J by 0 bases, with 15 bases left in between. Germline CDR1 and CDR2: LNHDA and SQIVND (reference sequence). The CDR3 region is CAIMKDSMNTEAFF. The CDR3 DNA reads as TGTGCCATTATGAAAGACAGCATGAACACTGAAGCTTTCTTT.

This rearrangement joins TRBV2 to TRBJ2-7; D could derive from TRBD1 or TRBD2 (5 bases each). Germline V gene lookup returns CDR1 SNHLY and CDR2 FYNNEI. V lost 10 bases and J 0 bases, leaving 13 bases between the germline ends. The CDR3 runs to 13 residues. DNA for the CDR3: TGTGCCACGACCGCAGGGAGCTCCTACGAGCAGTACTTC. The encoded protein is CATTAGSSYEQYF.

The sample holds a few counts of this clonotype. The chain uses TRBV5-1 and TRBJ2-1; 9 positions match TRBD1. The CDR3 spans 16 residues. Germline V gives CDR1 SGHRS, CDR2 YFSETQ. V shed 1 base, J shed 7 bases, and the junction held 9 bases outside the gene matches. The CDR3 loop reads CASSLIGGQGLNEQFF. The DNA for the CDR3 is TGCGCCAGCAGCTTGATTGGGGGACAGGGATTGAATGAGCAGTTCTTC.

In its sample, this clonotype was seen a few times. V usage is TRBV5-6 and J usage is TRBJ2-1, with D possibly TRBD2 on 5 matching bases. The V gene lost 0 bases and the J gene lost 6 bases, with 7 bases spanning the gap. The CDR3 sequence is 13 residues long. CDR1 and CDR2 from the germline V gene are SGHDT and YYEEEE. CDR3 region: CASSLAEGNEQFF. CDR3 DNA sequence: TGTGCCAGCAGCTTGGCCGAGGGCAATGAGCAGTTCTTC.

CDR3 sequence (DNA): TGTGCCAGCAGGCGCGGAGAGTCAGAAGCTTTCTTT. As protein: CASRRGESEAFF. The chain couples TRBV27 to TRBJ1-1; D remains unclear. Trimming removed 6 bases from V and 8 bases from J, with 13 bases in between. Germline V lookup: CDR1 MNHEY, CDR2 SMNVEV (reference sequence). The CDR3 totals 12 residues.

V is TRBV3-1 and J is TRBJ1-1, with a weak D call TRBD1 (5 bases). Germline CDR1 and CDR2: LGHDT and YNNKEL (reference sequence). CDR3 length: 14 residues. Trimming took off 0 bases at V and 5 bases at J, with 10 bases between the two ends. DNA for the CDR3: TGTGCCAGCAGCCAAGATAGGGAGGGGACTGAAGCTTTCTTT. Its translation: CASSQDREGTEAFF.

This clonotype came up a few times. V is TRBV10-3 and J is TRBJ1-5, with D hard to call. The V gene lost 3 bases and the J gene lost 1 base, with 4 bases spanning the gap. The CDR3 spans 13 residues. The germline gives CDR1 ENHRY, CDR2 SYGVKD. DNA for the CDR3: TGTGCCATCAGTGAACAGAGCAATCAGCCCCAGCATTTT. As protein: CAISEQSNQPQHF.

To note about this clonotype: The junction does not match germline at one end; this may be a read error. This chain links TRBV6-1 with TRBJ2-4; 9 nucleotides line up with TRBD1. This CDR3 is 20 amino acids long. Germline V gives CDR1 MNHNS, CDR2 SASEGT. The CDR3 nucleotides read TGTGCCGGCAGTCTTCACAGGGGGCCGGGAAGTACCTTAGCCAAAAACATTCAGTACTTC. As protein: CAGSLHRGPGSTLAKNIQYF.

This clonotype was picked up a small number of times. The J gene is TRBJ2-1, the V gene TRBV6-1, with 7 bases identical to TRBD1. CDR3 length: 18 amino acids. Germline V gives CDR1 MNHNS, CDR2 SASEGT. V lost 6 bases, J lost 1 base, and 15 bases stayed unmatched. In DNA form, the CDR3 reads TGTGCCAGCAGGAATAAGAGAGGGGGCGCGAAGTCCTACAATGAGCAGTTCTTC. It yields the protein CASRNKRGGAKSYNEQFF.

The V gene is TRBV29-1, the J gene TRBJ1-2, with no clear D. The length of the CDR3 is 13 residues. Trimming took 1 base from V and 4 from J, leaving 10 bases between them. The germline V gene has CDR1 SQVTM and CDR2 ANQGSEA. CDR3 DNA: TGCAGCGTTGAAGGAGGGCTGGGCTATGGCTACACCTTC. It codes for CSVEGGLGYGYTF.

The chain employs TRBV10-3 and TRBJ2-3; the D gene is possibly TRBD1 (7 bases). CDR3 length: 19 amino acids. The V end was cut by 2 bases, the J end by 0 bases, with 21 bases between. Germline loops: CDR1 ENHRY, CDR2 SYGVKD. CDR3 region: CAISEPRRSRGVSTDTQYF. The CDR3 DNA reads as TGTGCCATCAGTGAGCCGCGTAGGAGCAGGGGGGTTAGCACAGATACGCAGTATTTT.

The chain is built from TRBV12-3 or TRBV12-4 and TRBJ1-2; TRBD1 is a possible D gene (5 bases). The CDR3 runs to 13 residues. The germline V and J ends were trimmed by 7 bases and 4 bases, with 13 bases remaining between them. CDR3 loop: CASNPPGPYGYTF. CDR3 nucleotides: TGTGCCAGCAACCCTCCAGGGCCCTATGGCTACACCTTC.

This clonotype has just a few counts. V gene TRBV5-1 combines with J gene TRBJ2-1; D may be TRBD2 (7 bases). This CDR3 comprises 13 residues. The germline V gene encodes CDR1 SGHRS and CDR2 YFSETQ. Trimming shortened V by 6 bases and J by 6 bases, and 13 bases separated the two germline ends. The CDR3 region is CASTWGGLNEQFF. The CDR3, as DNA: TGCGCCAGCACCTGGGGGGGCCTCAATGAGCAGTTCTTC.